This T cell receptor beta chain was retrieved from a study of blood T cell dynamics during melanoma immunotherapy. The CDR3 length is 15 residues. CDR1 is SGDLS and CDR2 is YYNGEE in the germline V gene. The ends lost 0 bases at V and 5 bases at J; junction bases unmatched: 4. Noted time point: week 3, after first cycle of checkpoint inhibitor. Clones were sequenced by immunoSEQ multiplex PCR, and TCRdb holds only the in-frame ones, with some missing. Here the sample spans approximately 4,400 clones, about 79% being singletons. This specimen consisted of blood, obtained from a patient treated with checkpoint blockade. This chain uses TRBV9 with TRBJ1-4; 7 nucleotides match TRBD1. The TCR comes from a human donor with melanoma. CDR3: CASSVERGRNEKLFF. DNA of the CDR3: TGTGCCAGCAGCGTAGAGAGGGGGCGGAATGAAAAACTGTTTTTT. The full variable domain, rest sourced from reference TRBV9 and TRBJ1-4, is DSGVTQTPKHLITATGQRVTLRCSPRSGDLSVYWYQQSLDQGLQFLIQYYNGEERAKGNILERFSAQQFPDLHSELNLSSLELGDSALYFCASSVERGRNEKLFFGSGTQLSVL.